This TCR beta chain was observed in a study of blood T cell repertoires in COVID-19. Study information: Spain, Italy and the United States supplied samples that represented acute and convalescent COVID-19. From T cells, B-cell-depleted T cells, or PBMCs came the material, which was cDNA or gDNA.

This clone was observed a few times. Original methodology: Reference gene primer amplification yielded estimated nucleated cell counts. The method was immunoSEQ multiplex PCR; TCRdb's version includes in-frame clones alone and lacks a portion of them. V and J calls and clone size are as listed in that table; D and trimming were resolved from the DNA. The repertoire holds a few hundred thousand clones, with roughly 77% as singletons. The germline CDR1 and CDR2 sequences are LNHNV and YYDKDF (reference sequence). The CDR3 length is 14 residues. V gave up 7 bases and J gave up 2 bases, with 12 bases separating them.

The receptor's source is a woman aged 80 or over with acute or convalescent COVID-19. This sequence joins TRBV15 and TRBJ2-1, with D possibly matching TRBD2 (5 bases). Sequencing was performed on peripheral blood. The CDR3, as DNA: TGTGCCACCATGGGAGCGTCTCCCTACAATGAGCAGTTCTTC. Its protein product is CATMGASPYNEQFF.